The next 5 T cell receptor beta chains were all read from a single sample in a study of blood T cell repertoires in COVID-19. This table comes from immunoSEQ multiplex PCR, and its TCRdb copy is limited to in-frame clones, with some not included. The sample has around 170,000 clones; roughly 83% are singletons. Sequenced sample: PBMCs or T cells enriched from blood (not recorded which). The receptors here all came from a woman aged 25 to 39 who had recovered from COVID-19.

This clone was picked up one time. The V call is TRBV6-5, the J call TRBJ1-1; TRBD1 matches at 7 bases. Looked up from germline, CDR1 is MNHEY and CDR2 is SVGAGI. The CDR3 totals 15 residues. The J segment lost 5 bases and the V segment lost 4 bases, leaving 10 bases of the junction unmatched. CDR3 bases: TGTGCCAGCAGTTCCCCGGGACAGAGGGTGACTGAAGCTTTCTTT. It yields the protein CASSSPGQRVTEAFF.

The chain links TRBV3-1 (or the pseudogene TRBV3-2) to TRBJ2-1; 8 bases are a match to TRBD2. Looked up from germline, CDR1 is LGHDT and CDR2 is YNNKEL (reference sequence). V lost 3 bases and J lost 11; bases outside the gene matches: 6. The CDR3 is 13 amino acids. CDR3 residues: CASSHRGGEKQFF. The CDR3 nucleotides are TGTGCCAGCAGCCACCGGGGGGGGGAGAAGCAGTTCTTC.

This chain links TRBV7-9 with TRBJ2-5; TRBD2 aligns across 9 bases. This CDR3 region has 15 residues. The junction had 9 bases not matched to a gene; V was cut back by 5 bases and J by 5 bases. Germline V lookup: CDR1 SEHNR, CDR2 FQNEAQ (reference sequence). The CDR3 DNA follows: TGTGCCAGCAGCCTCTTTAGCGGGAGCGAGGAGACCCAGTACTTC. Its protein is CASSLFSGSEETQYF.

V gene TRBV7-9 combines with J gene TRBJ2-2; D ambiguous. The CDR3 has 13 amino acids. V was trimmed by 7 bases and J by 4 bases, leaving 10 bases between them. Germline assignment: CDR1 SEHNR and CDR2 FQNEAQ (reference sequence). For the CDR3, the DNA is TGTGCCAGCACCCCCGGAGTCACCGGGGAGCTGTTTTTT. Its translation is CASTPGVTGELFF.

This clone was observed once. The CDR3 is CASSYSPLAALEDTQYF. The DNA of the CDR3 is TGTGCCAGCAGTTACTCCCCACTAGCGGCCCTAGAGGATACGCAGTATTTT. The chain combines TRBV6-2 or TRBV6-3 with TRBJ2-3; 8 bases are a match to TRBD2. There are 17 residues in the CDR3. Trimming removed 0 bases from V and 6 bases from J; junction bases left unmatched: 11. The germline gives CDR1 MNHEY, CDR2 SVGEGT.